This T cell receptor beta chain was recovered during a study of shared clonotypes between healthy human individuals. Study background: Each donor's CD4 naive and CD4 memory cells filled three plates apiece, CD8 naive two, and CD8 memory one. Study results and caveats: Researchers found naive subsets generally carried larger estimated richness than memory subsets. Tissues were not sampled, only blood, and their repertoires likely differ.

Note on this clone: Its cognate antigen is unknown.

This table comes from immunoSEQ multiplex PCR, and its TCRdb copy is limited to in-frame clones, with some not included. The sample lists about 600,000 clones; roughly 97% were seen once. The CDR3 extends over 14 amino acids. Germline V gene data show CDR1 as SGHKS and CDR2 as YYEKEE (reference sequence). The germline V and J ends were trimmed by 0 bases and 2 bases, with 8 bases remaining between them. The sequencing input was naive CD4+ T cells sorted from blood. The subset is: CD45RA+ positively selected. This sequence originates from a young woman in good health. The V call is TRBV5-5, the J call TRBJ1-1; perhaps TRBD1 as D (6 bases). DNA of the CDR3: TGTGCCAGCAGCTTGGAACAGGGAAACACTGAAGCTTTCTTT. It codes for CASSLEQGNTEAFF.